The 20 T cell receptor beta chains in this list originate from one sample, sequenced in a study of CD8+ T cells in alopecia areata (dated by TCRdb to the late 2010s). The library came from the immunoSEQ multiplex PCR assay. RNA was extracted from all samples and reverse transcribed into cDNA as template for TCR sequencing. The table comes from immuneACCESS by way of TCRdb, which keeps in-frame sequences with V and J called. Part of the clones is missing from these tables; in studies checked, under half for an unresolved V gene and the rest for unknown reasons. For this sample there are about 3,600 clones; around 70% appear just once. The ten largest make up 6.8% of the sample. Input material: skin. The source is a human donor in good health.

To note about this clone: Other DNA sequences in this sample translate to the same CDR3. This sequence joins TRBV19 and TRBJ2-7; 9 nucleotides match TRBD1. V lost 5 bases and J lost 4; bases outside the gene matches: 6. The CDR3 contains 14 residues. Germline V gene data show CDR1 as LNHDA and CDR2 as SQIVND (reference sequence). This CDR3 is CASSLRDREYEQYF. In nucleotides, the CDR3 is TGTGCCAGTAGTCTCCGGGACAGGGAGTACGAGCAGTACTTC.

The chain carries TRBV5-1 and TRBJ2-2; 7 bases map to TRBD1. J lost 4 bases, V lost 4 bases, and 7 bases had no gene match. CDR1 is SGHRS, CDR2 YFSETQ, per germline. This CDR3 spans 15 amino acids. The CDR3 sequence: CASSPGTEGTGELFF. CDR3 nucleotides: TGCGCCAGCAGCCCCGGGACAGAAGGCACCGGGGAGCTGTTTTTT.

This clone was seen just once. V gene TRBV29-1 combines with J gene TRBJ1-2, with TRBD1 as a possible D gene (5 bases). The CDR3 is 11 residues long. CDR1 and CDR2 (germline): SQVTM, ANQGSEA. V lost 7 bases, J lost 3 bases, and 9 bases lay in between. The chain's CDR3 is CSGGGDYGYTF. CDR3 DNA sequence: TGCAGCGGCGGGGGGGACTATGGCTACACCTTC.

V and J are TRBV4-1 and TRBJ1-5, with TRBD1 as a possible D gene (5 bases). V gave up 4 bases and J gave up 5 bases, with 15 bases separating them. Germline V gene sequence: CDR1 MGHRA, CDR2 YSYEKL. This CDR3 comprises 15 residues. CDR3 DNA: TGCGCCAGCAGCCGAGGGCGGCAGGGTGATCAGCCCCAGCATTTT. Its protein is CASSRGRQGDQPQHF.

This sequence joins TRBV7-2 and TRBJ2-7, with D perhaps TRBD1 (6 bases). Germline V gives CDR1 SGHTA, CDR2 FQGNSA. The germline V and J ends were trimmed by 7 bases and 4 bases, with 17 bases remaining between them. The CDR3 is made up of 14 amino acids. The CDR3 sequence is CASTPQGIRYEQYF. DNA for the CDR3: TGTGCCAGCACCCCACAGGGAATCAGATACGAGCAGTACTTC.

V and J are TRBV14 and TRBJ1-4, with D perhaps TRBD1 (5 bases). The V and J ends lost 3 bases and 11 bases respectively, with 22 bases between them. CDR3 length equals 16 residues. The germline V gene encodes CDR1 SGHDN and CDR2 FVKESK. The CDR3 loop is CASSHDSQGGGWKLFF. Here the CDR3 DNA reads TGTGCCAGCAGCCATGACTCCCAAGGCGGGGGATGGAAACTGTTTTTT.

This clone came up once. The gene calls are TRBV7-8 and TRBJ2-7, with D perhaps matching TRBD2 (5 bases). This CDR3 has 14 amino acids. Germline V lookup: CDR1 SGHVS, CDR2 FQNEAQ. Deletions cut 4 bases from V and 5 bases from J, with 15 bases between. The CDR3: CASSSTGFDNEQYF. The CDR3 DNA reads TGTGCCAGCAGCTCTACGGGGTTTGACAACGAGCAGTACTTC. The entire variable domain, with the rest obtained from reference TRBV7-8 and TRBJ2-7, is as follows: GAGVSQSPRYKVAKRGQDVALRCDPISGHVSLFWYQQALGQGPEFLTYFQNEAQLDKSGLPSDRFFAERPEGSVSTLKIQRTQQEDSAVYLCASSSTGFDNEQYFGPGTRLTVT.

The gene calls are TRBV7-2 and TRBJ1-4; no clear D. The germline V gene encodes CDR1 SGHTA and CDR2 FQGNSA. The CDR3 consists of 14 residues. With 4 bases removed from V and 2 bases from J, the gap between germline ends came to 8 bases. As DNA, the CDR3 is TGTGCCAGCAGCTGGGGAGGGACTAATGAAAAACTGTTTTTT. Translation: CASSWGGTNEKLFF.

The chain employs TRBV6-4 and TRBJ2-2; D uncertain. CDR1 and CDR2 from the germline V gene are MRHNA and SNTAGT. Trimming pared 7 bases from V and 0 bases from J, leaving 9 bases between. There are 14 residues in the CDR3. The CDR3 spells CASKGTSNTGELFF. The CDR3 region has the DNA TGTGCCAGCAAGGGTACCTCGAACACCGGGGAGCTGTTTTTT.

V and J are TRBV11-2 and TRBJ1-4; D is unresolved. The CDR3 is 14 residues long. Germline values: CDR1 SGHAT, CDR2 FQNNGV. Trimming removed 1 base at V and 8 bases at J, with 11 bases between. This chain's CDR3 is CASSLGGVGEKLFF. As DNA, the CDR3 is TGTGCCAGCAGCTTAGGGGGAGTTGGCGAAAAACTGTTTTTT.

This chain connects TRBV7-2 to TRBJ2-7; D may be TRBD1 or TRBD2 (6 bases each). Deletions cut 5 bases from V and 6 bases from J, with 29 bases between. The CDR3 extends over 18 amino acids. Germline V gene lookup returns CDR1 SGHTA and CDR2 FQGNSA. The DNA of the CDR3 is TGTGCCAGCAGCCCAGGAGGATTATGGGGGGCGATGAATAGCGAGCAGTACTTC. Translation: CASSPGGLWGAMNSEQYF.

This clone was detected a few times. The chain employs TRBV7-9 and TRBJ2-3, with TRBD2 matching over 7 bases. The CDR3 runs to 12 residues. The junction had 5 bases not matched to a gene; V was cut back by 11 bases and J by 3 bases. Looked up from germline, CDR1 is SEHNR and CDR2 is FQNEAQ (reference sequence). The CDR3 region has the DNA TGTGCCTCCGGGGGAGGGACAGATACGCAGTATTTT. Translation gives CASGGGTDTQYF.

The chain employs TRBV5-1 and TRBJ2-7; D possibly corresponds to TRBD1 (6 bases). The CDR3 contains 15 residues. Germline V gives CDR1 SGHRS, CDR2 YFSETQ. Trimming stripped 2 bases from V and 0 bases from J, with 12 bases between. The CDR3 DNA reads TGCGCCAGCAGCTTACAGGGAGAGTACTCCTACGAGCAGTACTTC. This translates into CASSLQGEYSYEQYF.

This clone has just a few counts. The V and J genes are TRBV23-1 and TRBJ2-5; 10 bases line up with TRBD2. TRBV23-1 counts as an open reading frame of uncertain function. V was clipped by 6 bases and J by 3 bases; unmatched bases: 22. The CDR3 loop spans 20 amino acids. The CDR3 DNA sequence: TGCGCCAGCAGCCCCCGGCGGGAGCGGGGGGGAAGTAGGATTAAAGAGACCCAGTACTTC. Its protein product is CASSPRRERGGSRIKETQYF.

The chain links TRBV6-6 to TRBJ1-2; D possibly corresponds to TRBD1 (6 bases). Germline CDR1 MNHNY, CDR2 SVGAGI (reference sequence). The CDR3 has 13 residues. V was pared by 5 bases and J by 2 bases, with 9 bases between. The CDR3 sequence is CASSRTGNYGYTF. Here the CDR3 DNA reads TGTGCCAGCAGTAGAACAGGGAACTATGGCTACACCTTC.

V is TRBV10-2 and J is TRBJ2-1; tentatively, D is TRBD2 (5 bases). The CDR3 sequence is 17 residues long. Looked up from germline, CDR1 is WSHSY and CDR2 is SAAADI. Trimming cost V 2 bases and J 6 bases, with 20 bases left between them. The CDR3 loop reads CASSEPRTPSSANEQFF. The CDR3 coding sequence is TGCGCCAGCAGTGAGCCCCGAACCCCTAGCTCCGCCAATGAGCAGTTCTTC.

The chain carries TRBV7-6 and TRBJ1-2; D not certain. V shed 4 bases and J shed 5 bases, with 11 bases lying between them. The CDR3 is 13 residues long. Germline V gives CDR1 SGHVS, CDR2 FNYEAQ. The CDR3 DNA reads TGTGCCAGCAGCTCTTCAGTGGGGTATGGCTACACCTTC. This codes for CASSSSVGYGYTF.

The chain combines TRBV30 with TRBJ2-3; 8 bases are shared with TRBD2. The CDR3 sequence is 14 residues long. Germline V gene sequence: CDR1 GTSNPN, CDR2 SVGIG (reference sequence). CDR3 sequence: CAGGSGRGVDTQYF. Written as DNA, the CDR3 is TGTGCAGGCGGGAGCGGGCGGGGGGTAGATACGCAGTATTTT.

This chain joins TRBV6-4 and TRBJ2-2, with TRBD2 identical over 12 bases. Trimming took 6 bases from V and 5 from J; bases not matched to a gene: 4. The germline V gene encodes CDR1 MRHNA and CDR2 SNTAGT. The CDR3 length is 15 residues. CDR3 DNA: TGTGCCAGCAGCCCCACTAGCGGGGGGACCGGGGAGCTGTTTTTT. It specifies CASSPTSGGTGELFF.

The chain joins TRBV15 to TRBJ2-7, with D tentatively TRBD2 (6 bases). Trimming left V 2 bases short and J 3 bases short, with 8 bases between. CDR3 length: 13 residues. Germline loops: CDR1 LNHNV, CDR2 YYDKDF (reference sequence). CDR3 sequence: CATSRWGDYEQYF. The DNA of the CDR3 is TGTGCCACCAGCAGATGGGGGGACTACGAGCAGTACTTC.